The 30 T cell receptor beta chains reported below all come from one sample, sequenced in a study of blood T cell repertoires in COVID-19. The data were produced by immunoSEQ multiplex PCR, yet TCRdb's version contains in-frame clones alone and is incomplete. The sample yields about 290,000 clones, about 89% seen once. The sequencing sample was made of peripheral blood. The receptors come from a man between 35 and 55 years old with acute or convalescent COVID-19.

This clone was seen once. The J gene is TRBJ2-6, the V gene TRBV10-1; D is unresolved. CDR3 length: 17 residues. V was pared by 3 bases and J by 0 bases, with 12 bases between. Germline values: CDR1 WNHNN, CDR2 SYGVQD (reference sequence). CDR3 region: CASSESRLSSGANVLTF. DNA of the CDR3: TGCGCCAGCAGTGAATCACGTCTTAGCTCTGGGGCCAACGTCCTGACTTTC.

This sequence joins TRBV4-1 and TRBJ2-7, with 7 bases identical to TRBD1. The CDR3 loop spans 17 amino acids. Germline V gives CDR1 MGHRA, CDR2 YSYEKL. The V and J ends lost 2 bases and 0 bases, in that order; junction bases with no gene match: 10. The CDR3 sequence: CASSQSRGPIDSYEQYF. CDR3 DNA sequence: TGCGCCAGCAGCCAAAGTAGGGGGCCAATCGACTCCTACGAGCAGTACTTC.

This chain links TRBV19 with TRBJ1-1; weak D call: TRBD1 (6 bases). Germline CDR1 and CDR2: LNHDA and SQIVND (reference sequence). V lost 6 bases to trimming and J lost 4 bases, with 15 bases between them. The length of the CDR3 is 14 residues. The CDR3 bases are TGTGCCAGTAGCCCCCACAGGGAGGGCACTGAAGCTTTCTTT. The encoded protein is CASSPHREGTEAFF.

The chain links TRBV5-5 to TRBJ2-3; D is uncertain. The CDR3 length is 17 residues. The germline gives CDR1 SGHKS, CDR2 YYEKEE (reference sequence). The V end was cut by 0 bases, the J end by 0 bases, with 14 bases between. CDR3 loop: CASSLGYSPASTDTQYF. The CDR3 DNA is TGTGCCAGCAGCTTGGGGTATAGCCCCGCTAGCACAGATACGCAGTATTTT.

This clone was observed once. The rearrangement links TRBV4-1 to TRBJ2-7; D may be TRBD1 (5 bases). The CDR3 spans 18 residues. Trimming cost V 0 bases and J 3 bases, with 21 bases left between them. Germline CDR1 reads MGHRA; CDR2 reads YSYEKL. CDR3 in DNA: TGCGCCAGCAGCCAAGAAGACTTTCTGGCGCAGGGTGTCTACGAGCAGTACTTC. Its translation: CASSQEDFLAQGVYEQYF.

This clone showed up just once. CDR3 residues: CASGRDAAGNTIYF. The CDR3 DNA reads as TGTGCCAGCGGGAGGGACGCCGCGGGAAACACCATATATTTT. The rearrangement links TRBV18 to TRBJ1-3, with D possibly TRBD1 on 5 matching bases. Trimming stripped 8 bases from V and 4 bases from J, with 15 bases between. CDR1 is KGHSH, CDR2 LQKENI, per germline. The CDR3 is made up of 14 amino acids.

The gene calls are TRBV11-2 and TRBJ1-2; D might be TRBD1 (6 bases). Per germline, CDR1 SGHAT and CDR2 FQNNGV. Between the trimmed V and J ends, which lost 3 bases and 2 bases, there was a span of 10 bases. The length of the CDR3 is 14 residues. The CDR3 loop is CASSFTGQNYGYTF. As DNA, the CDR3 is TGTGCCAGCAGCTTCACTGGACAGAACTATGGCTACACCTTC.

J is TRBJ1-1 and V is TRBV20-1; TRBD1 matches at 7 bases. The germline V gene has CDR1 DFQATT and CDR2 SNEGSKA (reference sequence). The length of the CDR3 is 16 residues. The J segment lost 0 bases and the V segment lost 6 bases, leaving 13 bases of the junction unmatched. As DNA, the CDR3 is TGCAGTGCAAGTCCGGCTGGGACAGACATGAACACTGAAGCTTTCTTT. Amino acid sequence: CSASPAGTDMNTEAFF.

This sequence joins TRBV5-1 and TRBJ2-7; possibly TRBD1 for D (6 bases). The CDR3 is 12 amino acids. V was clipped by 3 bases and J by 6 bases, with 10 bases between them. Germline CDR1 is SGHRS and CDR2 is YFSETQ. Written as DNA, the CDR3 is TGCGCCAGCAGCTCACAGGGTAGCGAGCAGTACTTC. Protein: CASSSQGSEQYF.

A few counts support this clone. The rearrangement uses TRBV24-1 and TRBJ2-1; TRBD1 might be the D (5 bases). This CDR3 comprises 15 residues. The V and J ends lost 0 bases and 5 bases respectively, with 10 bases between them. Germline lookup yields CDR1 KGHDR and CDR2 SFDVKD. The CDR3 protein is CATSDLQGLNNEQFF. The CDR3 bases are TGTGCCACCAGTGATTTGCAGGGCCTCAACAATGAGCAGTTCTTC.

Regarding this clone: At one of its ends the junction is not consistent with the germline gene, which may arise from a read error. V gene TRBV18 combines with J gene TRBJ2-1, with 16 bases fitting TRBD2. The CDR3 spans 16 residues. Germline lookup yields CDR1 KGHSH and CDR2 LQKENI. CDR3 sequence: CASSPGTSGGASGGIF. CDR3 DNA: TGTGCCAGCTCACCCGGGACTAGCGGGGGGGCCAGTGGAGGTATCTTC.

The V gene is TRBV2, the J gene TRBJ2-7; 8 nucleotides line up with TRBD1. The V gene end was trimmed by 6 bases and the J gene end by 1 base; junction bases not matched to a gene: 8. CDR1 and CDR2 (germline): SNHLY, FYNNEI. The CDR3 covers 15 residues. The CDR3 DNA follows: TGTGCCAGCAGCCCTACAGGGGGGTTATCCTACGAGCAGTACTTC. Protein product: CASSPTGGLSYEQYF.

Written as DNA, the CDR3 is TGTGCCAGCAGCTTAAACGGACAGGGAAACACTGAAGCTTTCTTT. Translated, it gives CASSLNGQGNTEAFF. The genes are TRBV7-3 and TRBJ1-1, with 8 nucleotides matching TRBD1. V lost 1 base, J lost 2 bases, and 3 bases stayed unmatched. The CDR3 loop spans 15 amino acids. Germline-derived CDR1 and CDR2 are SGHTA and FQGTGA.

Written as DNA, the CDR3 is TGTGCCACCAGTGATTTGAATATGAGGACAGGGGGCTTGGGTGAGGAAAAACTGTTTTTT. Encoded protein: CATSDLNMRTGGLGEEKLFF. The rearrangement joins TRBV24-1 to TRBJ1-4; TRBD1 matches 11 bases. CDR3 length equals 20 residues. V was pared by 0 bases and J by 8 bases, with 16 bases of the junction left unmatched. CDR1 and CDR2 from the germline V gene are KGHDR and SFDVKD.

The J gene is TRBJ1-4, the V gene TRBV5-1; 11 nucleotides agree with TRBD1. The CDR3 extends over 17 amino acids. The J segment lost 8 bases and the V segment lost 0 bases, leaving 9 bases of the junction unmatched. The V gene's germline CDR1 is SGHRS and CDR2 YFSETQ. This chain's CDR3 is CASSLAVWTGGAEKLFF. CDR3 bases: TGCGCCAGCAGCTTGGCCGTCTGGACAGGGGGCGCAGAAAAACTGTTTTTT. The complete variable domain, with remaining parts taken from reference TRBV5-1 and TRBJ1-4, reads KAGVTQTPRYLIKTRGQQVTLSCSPISGHRSVSWYQQTPGQGLQFLFEYFSETQRNKGNFPGRFSGRQFSNSRSEMNVSTLELGDSALYLCASSLAVWTGGAEKLFFGSGTQLSVL.

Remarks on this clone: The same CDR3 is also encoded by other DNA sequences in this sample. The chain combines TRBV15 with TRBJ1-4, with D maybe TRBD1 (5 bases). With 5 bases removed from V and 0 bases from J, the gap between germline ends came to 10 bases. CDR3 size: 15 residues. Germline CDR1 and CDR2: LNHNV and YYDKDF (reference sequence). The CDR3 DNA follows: TGTGCCACCAGCCGCGGGGGAACAACTAATGAAAAACTGTTTTTT. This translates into CATSRGGTTNEKLFF.

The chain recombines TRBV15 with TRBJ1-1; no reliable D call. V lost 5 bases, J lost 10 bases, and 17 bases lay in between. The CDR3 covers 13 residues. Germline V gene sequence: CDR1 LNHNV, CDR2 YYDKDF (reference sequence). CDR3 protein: CATSGDYNSGAFF. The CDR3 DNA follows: TGTGCCACCAGCGGCGATTACAACTCGGGAGCTTTCTTT.

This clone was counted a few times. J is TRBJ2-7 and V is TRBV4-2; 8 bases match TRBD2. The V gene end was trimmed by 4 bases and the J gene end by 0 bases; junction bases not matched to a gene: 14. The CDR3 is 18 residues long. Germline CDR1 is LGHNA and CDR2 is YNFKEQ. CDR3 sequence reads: CASSRVSGASSSSYEQYF. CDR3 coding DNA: TGTGCCAGCAGCCGAGTTAGCGGGGCCTCCTCGAGCTCCTACGAGCAGTACTTC.

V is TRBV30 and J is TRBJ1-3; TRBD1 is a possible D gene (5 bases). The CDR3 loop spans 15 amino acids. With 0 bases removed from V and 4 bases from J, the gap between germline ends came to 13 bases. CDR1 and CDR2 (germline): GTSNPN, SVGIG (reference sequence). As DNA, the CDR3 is TGTGCCTGGAGTGTAAGGGGATCGAGAGGAAACACCATATATTTT. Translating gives CAWSVRGSRGNTIYF.

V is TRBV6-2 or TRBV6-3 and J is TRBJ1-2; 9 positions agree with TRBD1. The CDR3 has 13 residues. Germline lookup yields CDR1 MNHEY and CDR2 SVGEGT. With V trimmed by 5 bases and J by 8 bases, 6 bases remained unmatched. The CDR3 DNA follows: TGTGCCAGCAGTCCCCGACAGGGGGAAGGCTACACCTTC. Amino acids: CASSPRQGEGYTF.

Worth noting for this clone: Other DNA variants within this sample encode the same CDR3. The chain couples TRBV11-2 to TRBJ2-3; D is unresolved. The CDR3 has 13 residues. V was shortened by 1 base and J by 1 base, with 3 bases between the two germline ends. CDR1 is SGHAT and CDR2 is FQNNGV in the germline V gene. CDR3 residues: CASSLAGTDTQYF. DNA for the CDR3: TGTGCCAGCAGCTTAGCGGGCACAGATACGCAGTATTTT.

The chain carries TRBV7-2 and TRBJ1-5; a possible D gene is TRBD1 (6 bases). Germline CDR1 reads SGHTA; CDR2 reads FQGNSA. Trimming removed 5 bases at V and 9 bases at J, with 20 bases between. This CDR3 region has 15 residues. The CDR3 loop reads CASSPGVGLMPPQHF. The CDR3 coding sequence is TGTGCCAGCAGCCCAGGGGTGGGTTTAATGCCGCCCCAGCATTTT. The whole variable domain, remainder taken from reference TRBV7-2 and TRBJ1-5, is GAGVSQSPSNKVTEKGKDVELRCDPISGHTALYWYRQSLGQGLEFLIYFQGNSAPDKSGLPSDRFSAERTGGSVSTLTIQRTQQEDSAVYLCASSPGVGLMPPQHFGDGTRLSIL.

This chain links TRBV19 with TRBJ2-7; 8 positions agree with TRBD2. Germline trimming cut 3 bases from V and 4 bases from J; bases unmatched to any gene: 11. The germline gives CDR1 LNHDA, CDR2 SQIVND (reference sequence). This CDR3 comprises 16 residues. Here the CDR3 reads CASSIPSRGGRYEQYF. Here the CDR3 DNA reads TGTGCCAGTAGTATCCCCTCCCGGGGGGGCCGGTACGAGCAGTACTTC.

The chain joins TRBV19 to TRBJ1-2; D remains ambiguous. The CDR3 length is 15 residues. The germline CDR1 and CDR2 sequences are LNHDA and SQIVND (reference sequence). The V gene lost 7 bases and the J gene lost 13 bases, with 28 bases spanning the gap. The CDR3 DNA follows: TGTGCCAGTACCCTACCGACTGACCGACTATATGTTCTCACCTTC. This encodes CASTLPTDRLYVLTF.

CDR3 bases: TGTGCCAGCAGCTATGGGACAGGGAACACTGAAGCTTTCTTT. This sequence encodes CASSYGTGNTEAFF. This chain links TRBV5-5 with TRBJ1-1, with 8 bases fitting TRBD1. V trimming: 3 bases; J trimming: 1 base; junction bases outside the gene matches: 2. The CDR3 is 14 amino acids. Germline lookup yields CDR1 SGHKS and CDR2 YYEKEE (reference sequence).

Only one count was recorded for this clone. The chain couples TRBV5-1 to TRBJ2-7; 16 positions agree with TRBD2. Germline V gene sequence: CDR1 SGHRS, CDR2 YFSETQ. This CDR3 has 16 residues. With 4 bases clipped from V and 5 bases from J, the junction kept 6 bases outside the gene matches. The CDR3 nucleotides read TGCGCCAGCAGCCCGGGACTAGCGGGGGGGTTCAACGAGCAGTACTTC. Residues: CASSPGLAGGFNEQYF.

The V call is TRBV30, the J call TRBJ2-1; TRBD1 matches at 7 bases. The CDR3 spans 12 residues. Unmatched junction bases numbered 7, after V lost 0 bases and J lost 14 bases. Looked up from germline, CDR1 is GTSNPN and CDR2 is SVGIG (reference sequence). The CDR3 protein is CAWSVDRTGEFF. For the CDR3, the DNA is TGTGCCTGGAGTGTAGATAGAACAGGGGAGTTCTTC.

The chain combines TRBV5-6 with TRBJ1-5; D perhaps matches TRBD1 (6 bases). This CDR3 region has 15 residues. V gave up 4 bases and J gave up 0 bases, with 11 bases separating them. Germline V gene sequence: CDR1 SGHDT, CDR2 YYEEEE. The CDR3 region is CASSTRGYSNQPQHF. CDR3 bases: TGTGCCAGCAGCACCAGGGGCTATAGCAATCAGCCCCAGCATTTT.

The DNA of the CDR3 is TGTGCCAGCAGTGACCCCAGGAGGGGTAACACTGAAGCTTTCTTT. Residues: CASSDPRRGNTEAFF. The chain employs TRBV25-1 and TRBJ1-1; tentatively, D is TRBD1 (5 bases). V was shortened by 3 bases and J by 2 bases, with 13 bases between the two germline ends. This CDR3 comprises 15 residues. Germline CDR1 and CDR2: MGHDK and SYGVNS.

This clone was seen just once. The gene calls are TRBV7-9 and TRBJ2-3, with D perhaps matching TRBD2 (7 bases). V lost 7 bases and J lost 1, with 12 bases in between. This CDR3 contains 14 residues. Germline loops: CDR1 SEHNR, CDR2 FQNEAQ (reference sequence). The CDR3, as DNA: TGTGCCAGCAAGCCGGGGGGCGGCACAGATACGCAGTATTTT. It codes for CASKPGGGTDTQYF. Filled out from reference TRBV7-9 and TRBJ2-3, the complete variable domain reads DTGVSQNPRHKITKRGQNVTFRCDPISEHNRLYWYRQTLGQGPEFLTYFQNEAQLEKSRLLSDRFSAERPKGSFSTLEIQRTEQGDSAMYLCASKPGGGTDTQYFGPGTRLTVL.